One sample yielded the 31 T cell receptor beta chains listed below, sequenced in a study of CD8 T cells in ankylosing spondylitis (dated by TCRdb to 2016 to 2017). Libraries were made using 5' RACE. Sequencing relied on an Illumina HiSeq 2500. Using fastp at Q25 and MiXCR, TCRdb reprocessed the public reads and kept productive beta chains. Under each unique CDR3 protein, matching rows form one entry showing the most common genes and DNA. The sample profile shows 250,000 or so distinct CDR3 sequences; 10% to 13% of them were found once. Of the sample, around 2.6% falls within the top ten clones. Input material: blood, either unsorted or a sorted T cell fraction (not recorded which). Receptor source: a male donor with ankylosing spondylitis or in good health (not recorded which).

This clonotype appeared many times. A junction boundary mismatches the germline segment, possibly from a read error. V usage is TRBV5-1 and J usage is TRBJ2-3; D could derive from TRBD1 or TRBD2 (6 bases each). This CDR3 spans 14 amino acids. Per germline, CDR1 SGHRS and CDR2 YFSETQ. The CDR3 region is CASSFDGGTDTQYF. The CDR3 DNA reads TGCGCCAGCAGCTTTGACGGGGGCACGGATACGCAGTATTTT.

This clonotype was observed a handful of times. The chain recombines TRBV12-3 or TRBV12-4 with TRBJ1-6; no clear D gene. The V gene lost 3 bases and the J gene lost 7 bases, with 10 bases spanning the gap. This CDR3 is 14 amino acids long. For the CDR3, the DNA is TGTGCCAGCAGTTTGGGTAGTTTCAATTCACCCCTCCACTTT. As protein: CASSLGSFNSPLHF.

The V gene is TRBV3-1, the J gene TRBJ2-4, with D unresolved. CDR1 LGHDT and CDR2 YNNKEL come from the germline V gene (reference sequence). The CDR3 is made up of 13 amino acids. Trimming cost V 1 base and J 13 bases, with 14 bases left between them. DNA for the CDR3: TGTGCCAGCAGCCAAGTTGCAACTGCCGAACAGTACTTC. This gives the protein CASSQVATAEQYF.

This clonotype appeared many times. The chain uses TRBV28 and TRBJ2-3; weak D call: TRBD1 (6 bases). This CDR3 has 15 amino acids. Between the trimmed V and J ends, which lost 8 bases and 1 base, there was a span of 16 bases. CDR1 MDHEN and CDR2 SYDVKM come from the germline V gene. The CDR3 region is CASGTPDRRTDTQYF. CDR3 nucleotide sequence: TGTGCCAGCGGCACACCCGACAGGCGCACAGATACGCAGTATTTT. Together with reference TRBV28 and TRBJ2-3, the CDR3 gives the full variable domain: DVKVTQSSRYLVKRTGEKVFLECVQDMDHENMFWYRQDPGLGLRLIYFSYDVKMKEKGDIPEGYSVSREKKERFSLILESASTNQTSMYLCASGTPDRRTDTQYFGPGTRLTVL.

On this clonotype itself: This may be a read error, as it is one base from a much larger clone. The chain carries TRBV20-1 and TRBJ2-1; TRBD1 might be the D (5 bases). Trimming stripped 0 bases from V and 3 bases from J, with 12 bases between. CDR3 length: 15 residues. Germline CDR1 reads DFQATT; CDR2 reads SNEGSKA (reference sequence). The CDR3 DNA follows: TGCAGTGCTAGAGATTTCAGACAGATCTACAATGAGCAGTTCTTC. The encoded protein is CSARDFRQIYNEQFF.

This clonotype was recorded many times. This chain links TRBV20-1 with TRBJ2-7; the match to TRBD1 covers 7 bases. Germline lookup yields CDR1 DFQATT and CDR2 SNEGSKA (reference sequence). The CDR3 length is 12 residues. J lost 5 bases, V lost 6 bases, and 7 bases had no gene match. The CDR3 nucleotides read TGCAGTGCCGAGAACAGGGGTGACGAGCAGTACTTC. Encoded protein: CSAENRGDEQYF.

The chain links TRBV11-2 to TRBJ2-5, with 10 bases that match TRBD2. V dropped 5 bases and J dropped 0; count of bases not matched to a gene: 3. Germline lookup yields CDR1 SGHAT and CDR2 FQNNGV. There are 15 residues in the CDR3. The DNA for the CDR3 is TGTGCCAGCAGCGAGGGACTAGCGTACCAAGAGACCCAGTACTTC. This codes for CASSEGLAYQETQYF.

This clonotype was counted a few times. The chain carries TRBV7-6 and TRBJ2-3, with D perhaps TRBD2 (6 bases). Trimming took 5 bases from V and 1 from J, leaving 16 bases between them. Germline V lookup: CDR1 SGHVS, CDR2 FNYEAQ. This CDR3 region has 16 residues. The CDR3 spells CASSQGVGLGTDTQYF. As DNA, the CDR3 is TGTGCCAGCAGCCAGGGTGTGGGACTGGGCACAGATACGCAGTATTTT. Looking up the rest from reference TRBV7-6 and TRBJ2-3 gives the full variable domain: GAGVSQSPRYKVTKRGQDVALRCDPISGHVSLYWYRQALGQGPEFLTYFNYEAQQDKSGLPNDRFSAERPEGSISTLTIQRTEQRDSAMYRCASSQGVGLGTDTQYFGPGTRLTVL.

This clonotype was counted at least ten times. The chain has TRBV24-1 and TRBJ2-1; 7 bases are shared with TRBD2. V dropped 5 bases and J dropped 0; count of bases not matched to a gene: 12. Germline V gives CDR1 KGHDR, CDR2 SFDVKD. This CDR3 has 18 amino acids. CDR3 nucleotides: TGTGCCACCAGTGCAGGGACTAAGGCCCGGAGCTCCTACAATGAGCAGTTCTTC. Amino acid sequence: CATSAGTKARSSYNEQFF.

CDR3 coding DNA: TGCGCCAGCAGCTTGACGGGACAGGGCGCCACAGATACGCAGTATTTT. Amino acids: CASSLTGQGATDTQYF. The chain links TRBV5-1 to TRBJ2-3; 9 bases line up with TRBD1. V lost 1 base, J lost 2 bases, and 5 bases stayed unmatched. The length of the CDR3 is 16 residues. Germline CDR1 SGHRS, CDR2 YFSETQ.

As for this clonotype: This clone may be a read error of a much larger clone one base away. The J gene is TRBJ2-5, the V gene TRBV12-3 or TRBV12-4; D is possibly TRBD1 (5 bases). Trimming pared 3 bases from V and 3 bases from J, leaving 11 bases between. The CDR3 runs 14 residues. The CDR3 nucleotides read TGTGCCAGCAGTTTGGTCCAGGACAAAGAGACCCAGTACTTC. It is translated as CASSLVQDKETQYF.

The genes are TRBV5-4 and TRBJ2-1, with 10 bases that match TRBD2. The V and J ends lost 5 bases and 8 bases, in that order; junction bases with no gene match: 7. CDR3 length equals 14 residues. Per the germline V gene, CDR1 is SGHNT and CDR2 is YYREEE (reference sequence). The CDR3: CASRSLAGDHEQFF. In nucleotides, the CDR3 is TGTGCCAGCAGGTCTCTAGCGGGAGATCATGAGCAGTTCTTC. Using reference TRBV5-4 and TRBJ2-1 for the parts outside the CDR3, the full variable domain is ETGVTQSPTHLIKTRGQQVTLRCSSQSGHNTVSWYQQALGQGPQFIFQYYREEENGRGNFPPRFSGLQFPNYSSELNVNALELDDSALYLCASRSLAGDHEQFFGPGTRLTVL.

This clonotype was counted ten times or more. Written as DNA, the CDR3 is TGTGCCAGTAAGATTCGGGAGGGGCTGAACACTGAAGCTTTCTTT. It translates to CASKIREGLNTEAFF. The V and J genes are TRBV19 and TRBJ1-1; tentative D call: TRBD1 (5 bases). The germline CDR1 and CDR2 sequences are LNHDA and SQIVND (reference sequence). V was shortened by 7 bases and J by 0 bases, with 15 bases between the two germline ends. The CDR3 totals 15 residues.

This clonotype showed up just a few times. The chain carries TRBV5-1 and TRBJ2-5, with 12 nucleotides matching TRBD2. The CDR3 runs 15 residues. Germline loops: CDR1 SGHRS, CDR2 YFSETQ. Germline trimming cut 2 bases from V and 5 bases from J; bases unmatched to any gene: 4. CDR3 residues: CASSFGLAGWETQYF. CDR3 DNA: TGCGCCAGCAGCTTCGGACTAGCGGGATGGGAGACCCAGTACTTC.

This chain connects TRBV9 to TRBJ2-1; 10 nucleotides line up with TRBD2. V was clipped by 3 bases and J by 3 bases; unmatched bases: 3. The CDR3 is 15 amino acids. Germline CDR1 reads SGDLS; CDR2 reads YYNGEE. The CDR3 coding sequence is TGTGCCAGCAGCGCCGGACTAGCGGTCTACAATGAGCAGTTCTTC. Translation gives CASSAGLAVYNEQFF.

This clonotype came up many times. The rearrangement joins TRBV29-1 to TRBJ2-1, with D perhaps given as TRBD1 or TRBD2 (5 bases each). V was cut by 6 bases and J by 6 bases, with 15 bases left in between. Looked up from germline, CDR1 is SQVTM and CDR2 is ANQGSEA. There are 13 residues in the CDR3. The CDR3 sequence: CSVTGRLTNEQFF. As DNA, the CDR3 is TGCAGCGTCACGGGACGGTTGACCAATGAGCAGTTCTTC.

This clonotype was counted at least ten times. The V gene is TRBV11-2, the J gene TRBJ2-7; maybe TRBD1 (5 bases). The CDR3 is 14 residues long. The V end lost 2 bases, the J end lost 3 bases, and 11 bases lay between the germline ends. Germline CDR1 is SGHAT and CDR2 is FQNNGV. CDR3 DNA: TGTGCCAGCAGCTTAAATCCAGGGCACTACGAGCAGTACTTC. Its protein is CASSLNPGHYEQYF.

At least ten counts were recorded for this clonotype. Here the CDR3 reads CASRPRRGEKLFF. CDR3 in DNA: TGTGCCAGCAGGCCTCGGCGAGGGGAAAAACTGTTTTTT. V gene TRBV12-3 or TRBV12-4 combines with J gene TRBJ1-4; unclear D gene. Trimming stripped 6 bases from V and 8 bases from J, with 13 bases between. The CDR3 runs to 13 residues.

This clonotype was detected many times. The CDR3 sequence is CASSQEELAGDPGVYTQYF. In nucleotides, the CDR3 is TGTGCCAGCAGCCAAGAGGAACTAGCGGGGGACCCCGGAGTTTATACGCAGTATTTT. This sequence joins TRBV3-1 and TRBJ2-3; 11 nucleotides match TRBD2. The CDR3 has 19 amino acids. V lost 0 bases and J lost 7; bases outside the gene matches: 15. The V gene's germline CDR1 is LGHDT and CDR2 YNNKEL (reference sequence).

This clonotype has ten or more counts. The CDR3 coding sequence is TGCGCCAGCAGCCCAACCCCGCCAGGCGGACGCTCTGGAAACACCATATATTTT. This sequence encodes CASSPTPPGGRSGNTIYF. The chain combines TRBV5-1 with TRBJ1-3; D gene unclear. CDR1 is SGHRS and CDR2 is YFSETQ in the germline V gene. V was pared by 4 bases and J by 0 bases, with 20 bases between. This CDR3 region has 18 residues.

In this sample, this clonotype turned up many times. The chain combines TRBV4-1 with TRBJ2-5, with D maybe TRBD1 (5 bases). Looked up from germline, CDR1 is MGHRA and CDR2 is YSYEKL. V was clipped by 3 bases and J by 5 bases, with 10 bases between them. The CDR3 is 13 residues long. The CDR3 reads CASSHFRVETQYF. The CDR3 DNA reads TGCGCCAGCAGCCATTTCAGGGTTGAGACCCAGTACTTC.

This clonotype was detected many times. V is TRBV7-8 and J is TRBJ2-1; 14 bases agree with TRBD2. The CDR3 runs 19 residues. J lost 9 bases, V lost 5 bases, and 18 bases had no gene match. From germline, CDR1 is SGHVS and CDR2 FQNEAQ. CDR3 region: CASSLGLAGAQGIQGEQFF. The CDR3 region has the DNA TGTGCCAGCAGCCTGGGACTAGCGGGAGCTCAGGGTATACAGGGTGAGCAGTTCTTC.

Ten or more counts support this clonotype. The chain employs TRBV10-2 and TRBJ1-3, with D possibly matching TRBD1 (5 bases). CDR3 length: 17 residues. V lost 8 bases and J 0 bases, leaving 20 bases between the germline ends. Looked up from germline, CDR1 is WSHSY and CDR2 is SAAADI. The DNA of the CDR3 is TGCGCCAGCCACGAGTCGCGGGGCCCCAGCTCTGGAAACACCATATATTTT. Protein product: CASHESRGPSSGNTIYF.

Here the CDR3 DNA reads TGCGCCAGCAGCCAAGGGTCCCGCACTGAAGCTTTCTTT. Translated, it gives CASSQGSRTEAFF. The chain employs TRBV4-1 and TRBJ1-1, with D unresolved. Trimming took off 1 base at V and 4 bases at J, with 7 bases between the two ends. Germline V gives CDR1 MGHRA, CDR2 YSYEKL. CDR3 length equals 13 residues.

This chain connects TRBV7-2 to TRBJ2-3, with 8 bases identical to TRBD2. The V and J ends lost 1 base and 2 bases, in that order; junction bases with no gene match: 5. This CDR3 is built from 16 residues. Germline V gene data show CDR1 as SGHTA and CDR2 as FQGNSA. The CDR3 protein is CASSLVAGSPTDTQYF. The CDR3 nucleotides read TGTGCCAGCAGCTTAGTAGCGGGGTCACCCACAGATACGCAGTATTTT. The full variable domain, completed using reference TRBV7-2 and TRBJ2-3, is GAGVSQSPSNKVTEKGKDVELRCDPISGHTALYWYRQSLGQGLEFLIYFQGNSAPDKSGLPSDRFSAERTGGSVSTLTIQRTQQEDSAVYLCASSLVAGSPTDTQYFGPGTRLTVL.

In its sample, this clonotype was seen many times. J is TRBJ1-5 and V is TRBV15; possible D gene TRBD1, 6 bases. This CDR3 is built from 16 residues. Per the germline V gene, CDR1 is LNHNV and CDR2 is YYDKDF (reference sequence). The V end was cut by 5 bases, the J end by 1 base, with 15 bases between. In nucleotides, the CDR3 is TGTGCCACCAGCGGAGGGGGTAAGGGGAGCAATCAGCCCCAGCATTTT. Translation: CATSGGGKGSNQPQHF.

V usage is TRBV30 and J usage is TRBJ2-7, with a tentative D call TRBD2 (6 bases). The germline CDR1 and CDR2 sequences are GTSNPN and SVGIG (reference sequence). The CDR3 is 14 residues long. With 8 bases removed from V and 7 bases from J, the gap between germline ends came to 24 bases. The CDR3 loop is CALEGDLLSGEQYF. The CDR3, as DNA: TGTGCCCTAGAGGGCGACCTACTGAGCGGGGAGCAGTACTTC. The whole variable domain, filled in from reference TRBV30 and TRBJ2-7, reads SQTIHQWPATLVQPVGSPLSLECTVEGTSNPNLYWYRQAAGRGLQLLFYSVGIGQISSEVPQNLSASRPQDRQFILSSKKLLLSDSGFYLCALEGDLLSGEQYFGPGTRLTVT.

This clonotype appeared many times. The chain joins TRBV24-1 to TRBJ1-1, with D tentatively TRBD1 (5 bases). Trimming took 11 bases from V and 1 from J, leaving 16 bases between them. Germline V gene data show CDR1 as KGHDR and CDR2 as SFDVKD. There are 14 residues in the CDR3. Written as DNA, the CDR3 is TGTGCCAAGCCCCGGGGCTTAAAGAACACTGAAGCTTTCTTT. Translating it yields CAKPRGLKNTEAFF.

In its sample, this clonotype was seen a few times. The gene calls are TRBV25-1 and TRBJ2-4, with a tentative D call TRBD1 (5 bases). The CDR3 has 15 residues. CDR1 is MGHDK, CDR2 SYGVNS, per germline. Trimming left V 2 bases short and J 1 base short, with 9 bases between. In DNA, the CDR3 is TGTGCCAGCAGTGAAGCAGGGTCGGCCAAAAACATTCAGTACTTC. Protein product: CASSEAGSAKNIQYF.

This clonotype has a count of ten or more. J is TRBJ1-1 and V is TRBV6-1, with D possibly being TRBD1 (5 bases). The CDR3 runs 13 residues. Germline V gene sequence: CDR1 MNHNS, CDR2 SASEGT. V lost 10 bases, J lost 0 bases, and 12 bases lay in between. CDR3 DNA: TGTGCCACCACAAGGGGACTGAACACTGAAGCTTTCTTT. As protein: CATTRGLNTEAFF.

This clonotype was seen only a few times. This rearrangement joins TRBV5-6 to TRBJ2-1; D possibly corresponds to TRBD2 (5 bases). Looked up from germline, CDR1 is SGHDT and CDR2 is YYEEEE. The CDR3 loop spans 13 amino acids. With 4 bases removed from V and 6 bases from J, the gap between germline ends came to 11 bases. CDR3 nucleotides: TGTGCCAGCAGCGCGGGCCCGGGCAATGAGCAGTTCTTC. Its protein product is CASSAGPGNEQFF.